This T cell receptor (beta chain) was found in a study of T-cell reconstitution after alpha-beta-depleted transplantation in children (TCRdb year 2016). Concerning the study at large: T-cell immune reconstitution after TCRalphabeta/CD19-depleted allogeneic hematopoietic cell transplantation in children was quantitatively tracked in the study by means of TCR repertoire profiling.

Library prep was done by PCR. Data came from an Illumina HiSeq 2500. Molecular barcoding was employed in the preparation of TCR libraries, with unique molecular identifiers being used to normalize TCRbeta repertoire quantification. TCRdb handled the public reads itself, with Q25 trimming in fastp and clone calling in MiXCR, and kept productive beta chains. Each CDR3 protein appears once, grouped with its most common genes and DNA. The sample has approximately 490,000 distinct CDR3 sequences on record, approximately 13% of them singletons. Around 5.8% of the sample is held by the ten biggest clonotypes. As encoded in the germline V gene, CDR1 is MGHDK while CDR2 is SYGVNS. Its CDR3 holds 14 amino acids, cysteine through phenylalanine. The only DNA kept is the CDR3, 42 bases in frame from the first base. After removal of 6 bases from V and 6 bases from J, the junction retains 6 bases not matched to a gene.

As for this clonotype: Its recognized antigen is unknown. Base qualities were left out, and no much larger clone turns up one base away.

Sample: PBMCs from the stem cell graft donor, taken from the stem cell graft. The receptor's source is a human donor who donated a stem cell graft to a child with combined immunodeficiency. The sequence joins TRBV25-1 to TRBJ2-1; 9 bases in the middle match TRBD1. The CDR3 region has the sequence CASRETGGFNEQFF. In nucleotides, the sequence is TGTGCCAGCAGGGAGACAGGGGGATTCAATGAGCAGTTCTTC.